The clone carrying this T cell receptor beta chain was counted between two and nine times. Its antigen is undetermined. This CDR3 is 16 amino acids long. Germline-derived CDR1 and CDR2 are SGHVS and FNYEAQ. V shed 7 bases, J shed 0 bases, and the junction held 9 bases outside the gene matches. It was with a sample-barcoded 5' primer and a J-beta primer mix that a second PCR of roughly 6 to 12 cycles was run. Unique molecular identifiers of 12 random nucleotides labeled each cDNA. TCRdb reprocessed the 5' RACE reads via MiXCR and lists one record per CDR3 protein. The sample consists of approximately 800,000 distinct CDR3 sequences, 20% to 25% of them appearing once. The entry originates in a study of blood T cells in healthy people across ages. The donors, healthy Caucasians from Russia, were aged about 6 to 90. Study results and caveats: Percentage of naive T cells showed a strong correlation with TCR beta diversity.

These data also featured in a second study, about T cells of mothers and their children.

The chain has TRBV7-6 and TRBJ1-2, with 9 nucleotides matching TRBD1. This clonotype was sampled from a boy aged 10-17 years in good health. Sequenced sample: blood. The CDR3 reads CASTAGQGPPNYGYTF. As DNA, the CDR3 is TGTGCCAGCACCGCCGGACAGGGGCCACCTAACTATGGCTACACCTTC.